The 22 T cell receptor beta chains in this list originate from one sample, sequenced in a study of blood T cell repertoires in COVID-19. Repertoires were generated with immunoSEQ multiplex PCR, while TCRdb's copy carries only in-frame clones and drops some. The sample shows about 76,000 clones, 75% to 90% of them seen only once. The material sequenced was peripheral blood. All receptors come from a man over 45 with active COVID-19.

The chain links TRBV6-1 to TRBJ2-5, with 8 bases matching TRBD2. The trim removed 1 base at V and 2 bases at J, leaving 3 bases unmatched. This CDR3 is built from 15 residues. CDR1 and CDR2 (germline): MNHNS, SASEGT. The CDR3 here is CASSEGIAGQETQYF. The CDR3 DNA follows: TGTGCCAGCAGTGAAGGGATAGCGGGACAAGAGACCCAGTACTTC.

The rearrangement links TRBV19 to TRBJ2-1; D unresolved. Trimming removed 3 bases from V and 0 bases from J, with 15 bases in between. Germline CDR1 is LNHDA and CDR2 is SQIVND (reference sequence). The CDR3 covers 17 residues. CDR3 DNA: TGTGCCAGTAGTATTCGGAAAAGTGGAGTCTCCTACAATGAGCAGTTCTTC. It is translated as CASSIRKSGVSYNEQFF.

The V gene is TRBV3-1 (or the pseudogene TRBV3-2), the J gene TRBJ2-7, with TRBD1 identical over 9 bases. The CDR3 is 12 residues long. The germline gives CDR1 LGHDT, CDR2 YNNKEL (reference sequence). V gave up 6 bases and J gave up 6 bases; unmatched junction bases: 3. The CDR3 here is CASSRTGVEQYF. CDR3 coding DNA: TGTGCCAGCAGTCGGACAGGGGTCGAGCAGTACTTC.

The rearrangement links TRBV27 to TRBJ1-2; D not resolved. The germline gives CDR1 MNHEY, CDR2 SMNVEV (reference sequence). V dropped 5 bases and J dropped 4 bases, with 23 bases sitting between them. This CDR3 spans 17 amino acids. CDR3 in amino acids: CASSTTTWTGAVYGYTF. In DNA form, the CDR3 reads TGTGCCAGCAGTACAACCACCTGGACTGGAGCGGTCTATGGCTACACCTTC.

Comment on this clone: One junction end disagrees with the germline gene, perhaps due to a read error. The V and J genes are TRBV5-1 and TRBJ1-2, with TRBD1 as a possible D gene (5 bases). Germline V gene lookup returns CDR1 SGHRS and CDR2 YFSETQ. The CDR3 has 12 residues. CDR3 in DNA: TGCGCCAGCAGCTTGGAGGGCAGGGTTGGGGACTTC. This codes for CASSLEGRVGDF.

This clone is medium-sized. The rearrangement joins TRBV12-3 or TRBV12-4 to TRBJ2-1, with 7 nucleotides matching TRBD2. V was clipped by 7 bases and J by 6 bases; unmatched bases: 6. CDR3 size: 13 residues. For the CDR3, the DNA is TGTGCCAGCACGACGGGAGGTCTCAATGAGCAGTTCTTC. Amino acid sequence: CASTTGGLNEQFF.

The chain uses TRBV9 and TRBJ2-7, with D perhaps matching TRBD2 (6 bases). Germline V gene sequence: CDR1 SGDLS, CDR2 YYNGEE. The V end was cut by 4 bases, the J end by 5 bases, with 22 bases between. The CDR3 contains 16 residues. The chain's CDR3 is CASSSAGSVRGDEQYF. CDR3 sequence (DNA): TGTGCCAGCAGCTCAGCGGGCAGCGTAAGGGGTGACGAGCAGTACTTC.

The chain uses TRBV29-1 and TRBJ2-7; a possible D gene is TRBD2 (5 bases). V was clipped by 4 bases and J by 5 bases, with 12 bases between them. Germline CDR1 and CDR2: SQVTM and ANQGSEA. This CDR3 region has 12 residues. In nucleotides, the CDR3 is TGCAGCGTTGTACCGGGGTCGGACGAGCAGTACTTC. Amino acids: CSVVPGSDEQYF.

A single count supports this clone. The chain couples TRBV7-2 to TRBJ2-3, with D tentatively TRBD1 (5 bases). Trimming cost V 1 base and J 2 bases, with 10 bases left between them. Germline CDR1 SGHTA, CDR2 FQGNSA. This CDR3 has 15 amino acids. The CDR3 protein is CASSLEGLTTDTQYF. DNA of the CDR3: TGTGCCAGCAGCTTAGAGGGGCTAACCACAGATACGCAGTATTTT.

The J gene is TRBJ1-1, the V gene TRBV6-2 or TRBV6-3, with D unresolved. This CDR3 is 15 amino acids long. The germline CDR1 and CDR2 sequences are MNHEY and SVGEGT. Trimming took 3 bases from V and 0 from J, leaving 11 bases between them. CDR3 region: CASSYGQFMNTEAFF. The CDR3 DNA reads TGTGCCAGCAGTTATGGGCAATTCATGAACACTGAAGCTTTCTTT.

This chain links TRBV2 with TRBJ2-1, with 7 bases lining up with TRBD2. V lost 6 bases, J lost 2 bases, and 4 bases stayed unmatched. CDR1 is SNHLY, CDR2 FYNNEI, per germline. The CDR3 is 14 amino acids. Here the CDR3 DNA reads TGTGCCAGCAGGAAGCGGGGCCCCTACAATGAGCAGTTCTTC. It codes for CASRKRGPYNEQFF.

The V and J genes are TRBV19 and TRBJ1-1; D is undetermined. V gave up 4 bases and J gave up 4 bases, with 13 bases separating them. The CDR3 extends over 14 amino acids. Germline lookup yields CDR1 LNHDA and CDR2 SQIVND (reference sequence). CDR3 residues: CASSTNTAFTEAFF. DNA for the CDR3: TGTGCCAGTAGTACCAACACAGCATTCACTGAAGCTTTCTTT.

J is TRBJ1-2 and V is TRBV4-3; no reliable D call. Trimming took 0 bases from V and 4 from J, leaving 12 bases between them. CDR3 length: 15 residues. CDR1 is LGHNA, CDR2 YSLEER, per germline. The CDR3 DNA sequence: TGCGCCAGCAGCCAAGATCCGCGATCCCTCTATGGCTACACCTTC. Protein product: CASSQDPRSLYGYTF.

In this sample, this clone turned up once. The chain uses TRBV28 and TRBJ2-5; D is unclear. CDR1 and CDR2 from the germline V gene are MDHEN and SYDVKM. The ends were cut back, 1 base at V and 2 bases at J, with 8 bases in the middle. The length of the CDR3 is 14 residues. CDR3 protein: CASSLSRSQETQYF. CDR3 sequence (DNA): TGTGCCAGCAGTTTATCCCGGAGTCAAGAGACCCAGTACTTC.

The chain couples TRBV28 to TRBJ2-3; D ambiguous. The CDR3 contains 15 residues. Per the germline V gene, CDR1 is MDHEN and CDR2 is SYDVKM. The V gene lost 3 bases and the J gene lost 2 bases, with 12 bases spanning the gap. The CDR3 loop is CASSFSSSFTDTQYF. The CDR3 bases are TGTGCCAGCAGTTTTTCGTCCTCCTTCACAGATACGCAGTATTTT.

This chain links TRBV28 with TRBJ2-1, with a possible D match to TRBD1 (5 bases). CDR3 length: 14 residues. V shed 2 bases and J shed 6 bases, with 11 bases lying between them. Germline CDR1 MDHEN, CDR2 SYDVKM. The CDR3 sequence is CASSLRGSGNEQFF. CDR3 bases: TGTGCCAGCAGTTTAAGGGGTTCAGGCAATGAGCAGTTCTTC.

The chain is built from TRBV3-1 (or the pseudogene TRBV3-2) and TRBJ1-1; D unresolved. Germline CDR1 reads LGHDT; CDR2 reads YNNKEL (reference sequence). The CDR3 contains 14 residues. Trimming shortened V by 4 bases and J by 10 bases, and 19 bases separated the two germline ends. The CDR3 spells CASSPRSQALRAFF. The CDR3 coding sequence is TGTGCCAGCAGCCCAAGGTCGCAGGCCCTAAGAGCTTTCTTT.

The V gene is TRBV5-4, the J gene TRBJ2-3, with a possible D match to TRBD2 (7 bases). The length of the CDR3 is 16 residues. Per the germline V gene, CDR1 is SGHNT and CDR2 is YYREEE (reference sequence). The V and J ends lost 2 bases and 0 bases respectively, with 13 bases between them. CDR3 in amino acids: CASSFEGGASTDTQYF. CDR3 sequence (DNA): TGTGCCAGCAGCTTTGAGGGGGGGGCGAGCACAGATACGCAGTATTTT.

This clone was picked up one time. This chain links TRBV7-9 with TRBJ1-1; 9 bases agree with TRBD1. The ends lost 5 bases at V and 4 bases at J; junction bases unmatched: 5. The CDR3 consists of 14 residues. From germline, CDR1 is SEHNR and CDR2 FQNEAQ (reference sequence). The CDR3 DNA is TGTGCCAGCAGCACCTGGACAGGGGCCACTGAAGCTTTCTTT. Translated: CASSTWTGATEAFF.

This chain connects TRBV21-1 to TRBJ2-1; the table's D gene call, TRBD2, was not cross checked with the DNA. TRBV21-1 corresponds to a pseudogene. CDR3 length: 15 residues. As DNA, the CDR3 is TGTGCCAGCAGCCCTCTTCCCCCGGGCTACAATGAGCAGTTCTTC. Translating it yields CASSPLPPGYNEQFF.

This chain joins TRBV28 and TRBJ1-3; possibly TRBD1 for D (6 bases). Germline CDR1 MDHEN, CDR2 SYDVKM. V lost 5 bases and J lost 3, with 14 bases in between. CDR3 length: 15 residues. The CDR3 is CASSPQGKGGNTIYF. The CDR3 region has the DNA TGTGCCAGCAGTCCACAGGGAAAAGGTGGAAACACCATATATTTT.

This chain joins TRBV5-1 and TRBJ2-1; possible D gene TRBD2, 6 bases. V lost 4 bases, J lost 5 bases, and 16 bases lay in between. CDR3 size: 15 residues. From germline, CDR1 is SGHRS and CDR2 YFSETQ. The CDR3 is CASSPGESPNNEQFF. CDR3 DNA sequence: TGCGCCAGCAGCCCGGGGGAATCCCCTAACAATGAGCAGTTCTTC. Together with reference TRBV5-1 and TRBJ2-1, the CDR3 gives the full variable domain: KAGVTQTPRYLIKTRGQQVTLSCSPISGHRSVSWYQQTPGQGLQFLFEYFSETQRNKGNFPGRFSGRQFSNSRSEMNVSTLELGDSALYLCASSPGESPNNEQFFGPGTRLTVL.